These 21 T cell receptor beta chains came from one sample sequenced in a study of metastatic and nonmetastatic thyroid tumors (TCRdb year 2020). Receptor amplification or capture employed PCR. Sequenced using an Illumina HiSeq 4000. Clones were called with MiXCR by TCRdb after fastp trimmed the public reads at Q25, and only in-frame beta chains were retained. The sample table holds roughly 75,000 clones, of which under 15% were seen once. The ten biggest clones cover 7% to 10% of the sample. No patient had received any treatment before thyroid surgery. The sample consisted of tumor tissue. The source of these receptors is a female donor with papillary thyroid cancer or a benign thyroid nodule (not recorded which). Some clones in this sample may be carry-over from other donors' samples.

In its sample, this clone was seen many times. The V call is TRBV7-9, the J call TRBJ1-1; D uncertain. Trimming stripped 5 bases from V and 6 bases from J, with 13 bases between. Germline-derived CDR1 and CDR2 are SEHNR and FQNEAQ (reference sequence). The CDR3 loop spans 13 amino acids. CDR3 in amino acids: CASSPLAPPEAFF. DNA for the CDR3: TGTGCCAGCAGCCCTCTAGCGCCTCCTGAAGCTTTCTTT.

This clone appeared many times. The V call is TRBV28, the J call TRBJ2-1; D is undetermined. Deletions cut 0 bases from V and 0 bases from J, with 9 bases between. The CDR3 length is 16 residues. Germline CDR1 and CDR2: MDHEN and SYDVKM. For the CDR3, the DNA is TGTGCCAGCAGTTTATGGGGCCCTTTCTCCTACAATGAGCAGTTCTTC. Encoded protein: CASSLWGPFSYNEQFF.

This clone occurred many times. CDR3 protein: CARRGDYGYTF. DNA for the CDR3: TGTGCCAGACGTGGTGACTATGGCTACACCTTC. The chain links TRBV2 to TRBJ1-2, with D uncertain. Trimming pared 9 bases from V and 3 bases from J, leaving 8 bases between. The CDR3 spans 11 residues. The germline gives CDR1 SNHLY, CDR2 FYNNEI.

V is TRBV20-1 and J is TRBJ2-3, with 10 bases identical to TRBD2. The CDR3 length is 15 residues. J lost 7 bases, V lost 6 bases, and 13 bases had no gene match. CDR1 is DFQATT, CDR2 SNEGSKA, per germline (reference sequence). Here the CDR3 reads CSAVLLAGELNTQYF. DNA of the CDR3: TGCAGTGCGGTACTGCTAGCGGGAGAATTGAATACGCAGTATTTT.

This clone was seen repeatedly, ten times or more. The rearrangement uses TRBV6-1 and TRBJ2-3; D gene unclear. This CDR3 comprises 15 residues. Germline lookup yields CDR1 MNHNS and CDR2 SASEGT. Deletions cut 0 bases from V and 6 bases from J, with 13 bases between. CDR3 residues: CASSEAVVAVDTQYF. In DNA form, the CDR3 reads TGTGCCAGCAGTGAAGCGGTGGTAGCTGTTGATACGCAGTATTTT.

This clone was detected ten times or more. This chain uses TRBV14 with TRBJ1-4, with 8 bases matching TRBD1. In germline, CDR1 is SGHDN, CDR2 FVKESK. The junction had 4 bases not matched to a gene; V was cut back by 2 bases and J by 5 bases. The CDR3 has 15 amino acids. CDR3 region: CASSQQGARNEKLFF. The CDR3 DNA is TGTGCCAGCAGCCAACAGGGGGCGCGGAATGAAAAACTGTTTTTT.

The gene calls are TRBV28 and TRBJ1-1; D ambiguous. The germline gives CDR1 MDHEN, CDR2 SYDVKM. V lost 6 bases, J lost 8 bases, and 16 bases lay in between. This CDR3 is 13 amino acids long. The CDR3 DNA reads TGTGCCAGCAGCTTCCGCGGGCGAGGAGAAGCTTTCTTT. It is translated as CASSFRGRGEAFF.

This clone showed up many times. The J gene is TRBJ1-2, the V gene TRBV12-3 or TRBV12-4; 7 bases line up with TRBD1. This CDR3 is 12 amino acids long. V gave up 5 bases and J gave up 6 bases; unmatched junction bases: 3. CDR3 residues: CASSPTGHGYTF. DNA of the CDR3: TGTGCCAGCAGTCCGACAGGGCATGGCTACACCTTC.

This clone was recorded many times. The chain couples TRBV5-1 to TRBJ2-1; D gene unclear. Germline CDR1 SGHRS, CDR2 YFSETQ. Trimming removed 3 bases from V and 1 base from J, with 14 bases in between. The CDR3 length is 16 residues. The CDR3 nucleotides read TGCGCCAGCAGCTCCTATTTCCTGGTATCCTACAATGAGCAGTTCTTC. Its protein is CASSSYFLVSYNEQFF.

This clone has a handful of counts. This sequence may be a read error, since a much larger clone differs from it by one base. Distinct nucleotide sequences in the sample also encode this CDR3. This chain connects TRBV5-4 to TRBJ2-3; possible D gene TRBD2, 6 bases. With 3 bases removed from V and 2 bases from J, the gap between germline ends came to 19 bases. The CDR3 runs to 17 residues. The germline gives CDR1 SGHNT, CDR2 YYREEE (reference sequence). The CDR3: CASSSLLAGRNTDTQYF. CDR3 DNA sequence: TGTGCCAGCAGCTCGCTACTAGCTGGAAGGAACACAGATACGCAGTATTTT.

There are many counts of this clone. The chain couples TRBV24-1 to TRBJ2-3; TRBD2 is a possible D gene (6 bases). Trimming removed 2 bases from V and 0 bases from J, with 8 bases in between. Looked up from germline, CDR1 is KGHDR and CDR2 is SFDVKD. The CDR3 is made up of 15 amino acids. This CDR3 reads CATSDSGESTDTQYF. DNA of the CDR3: TGTGCCACCAGTGATTCGGGGGAAAGCACAGATACGCAGTATTTT.

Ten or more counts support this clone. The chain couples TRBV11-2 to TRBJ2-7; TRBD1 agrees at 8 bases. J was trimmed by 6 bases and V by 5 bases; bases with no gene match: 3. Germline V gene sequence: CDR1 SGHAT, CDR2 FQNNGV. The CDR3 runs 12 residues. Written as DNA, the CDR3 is TGTGCCAGCAGCCGTGACAGGGGCGAGCAGTACTTC. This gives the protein CASSRDRGEQYF.

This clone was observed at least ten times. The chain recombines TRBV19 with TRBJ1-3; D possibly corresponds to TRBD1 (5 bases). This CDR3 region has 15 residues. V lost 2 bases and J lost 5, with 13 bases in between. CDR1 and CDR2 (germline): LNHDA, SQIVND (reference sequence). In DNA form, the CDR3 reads TGTGCCAGTAGTATAAGTAGTGGGGGAAGAAACACCATATATTTT. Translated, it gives CASSISSGGRNTIYF.

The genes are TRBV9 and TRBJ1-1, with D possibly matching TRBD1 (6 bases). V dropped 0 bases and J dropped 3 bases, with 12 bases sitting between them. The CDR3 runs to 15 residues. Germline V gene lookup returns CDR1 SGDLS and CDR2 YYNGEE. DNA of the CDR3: TGTGCCAGCAGCGTAGGCCAGGGGTTCGACACTGAAGCTTTCTTT. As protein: CASSVGQGFDTEAFF.

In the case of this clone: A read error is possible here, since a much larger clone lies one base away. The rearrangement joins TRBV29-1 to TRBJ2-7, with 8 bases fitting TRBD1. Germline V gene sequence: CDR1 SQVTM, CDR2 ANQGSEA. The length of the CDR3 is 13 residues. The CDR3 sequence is CIVEGQGFYEQYF. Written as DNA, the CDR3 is TGCATCGTTGAAGGACAGGGTTTTTACGAGCAGTACTTC.

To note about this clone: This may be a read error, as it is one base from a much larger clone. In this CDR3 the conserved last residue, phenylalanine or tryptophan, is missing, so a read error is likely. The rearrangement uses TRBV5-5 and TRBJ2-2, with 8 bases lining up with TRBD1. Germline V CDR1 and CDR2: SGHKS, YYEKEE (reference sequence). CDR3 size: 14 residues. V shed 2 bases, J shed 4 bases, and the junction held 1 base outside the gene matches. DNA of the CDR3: TGTGCCAGCAGCTTAGGACAGGGCACCGGGGAGCTGTTTCTT. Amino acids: CASSLGQGTGELFL.

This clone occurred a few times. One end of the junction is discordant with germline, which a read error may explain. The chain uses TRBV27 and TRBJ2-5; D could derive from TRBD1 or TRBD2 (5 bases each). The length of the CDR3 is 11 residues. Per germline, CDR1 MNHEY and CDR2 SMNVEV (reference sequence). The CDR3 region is CANSLGETQYF. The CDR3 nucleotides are TGTGCCAACAGCTTAGGGGAGACACAGTACTTC.

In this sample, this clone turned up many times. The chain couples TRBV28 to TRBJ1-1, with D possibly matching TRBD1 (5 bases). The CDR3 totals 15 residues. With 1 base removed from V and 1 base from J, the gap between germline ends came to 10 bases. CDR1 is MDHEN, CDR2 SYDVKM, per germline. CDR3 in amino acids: CASSLYGTANTEAFF. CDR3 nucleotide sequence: TGTGCCAGCAGTTTATACGGGACGGCGAACACTGAAGCTTTCTTT.

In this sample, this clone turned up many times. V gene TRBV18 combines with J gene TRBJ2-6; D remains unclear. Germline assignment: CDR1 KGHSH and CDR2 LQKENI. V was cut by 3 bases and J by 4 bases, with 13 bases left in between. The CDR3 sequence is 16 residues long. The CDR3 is CASSPGRNPGANVLTF. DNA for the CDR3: TGTGCCAGCTCACCGGGAAGGAATCCAGGGGCCAACGTCCTGACTTTC.

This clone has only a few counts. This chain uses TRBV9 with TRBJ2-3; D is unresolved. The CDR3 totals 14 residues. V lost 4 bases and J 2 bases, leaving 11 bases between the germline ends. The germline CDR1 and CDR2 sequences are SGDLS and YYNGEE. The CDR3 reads CASSSLGDTDTQYF. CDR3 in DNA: TGTGCCAGCAGCTCTCTAGGTGACACAGATACGCAGTATTTT. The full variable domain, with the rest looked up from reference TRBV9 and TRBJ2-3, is DSGVTQTPKHLITATGQRVTLRCSPRSGDLSVYWYQQSLDQGLQFLIQYYNGEERAKGNILERFSAQQFPDLHSELNLSSLELGDSALYFCASSSLGDTDTQYFGPGTRLTVL.

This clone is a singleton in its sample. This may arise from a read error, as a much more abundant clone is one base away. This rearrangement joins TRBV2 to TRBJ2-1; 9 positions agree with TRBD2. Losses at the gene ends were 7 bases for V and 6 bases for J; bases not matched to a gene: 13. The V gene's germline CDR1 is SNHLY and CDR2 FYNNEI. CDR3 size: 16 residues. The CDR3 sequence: CASILQVGGRGNEQFF. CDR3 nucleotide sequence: TGTGCCAGCATCCTCCAGGTGGGCGGGAGGGGCAATGAGCAGTTCTTC.